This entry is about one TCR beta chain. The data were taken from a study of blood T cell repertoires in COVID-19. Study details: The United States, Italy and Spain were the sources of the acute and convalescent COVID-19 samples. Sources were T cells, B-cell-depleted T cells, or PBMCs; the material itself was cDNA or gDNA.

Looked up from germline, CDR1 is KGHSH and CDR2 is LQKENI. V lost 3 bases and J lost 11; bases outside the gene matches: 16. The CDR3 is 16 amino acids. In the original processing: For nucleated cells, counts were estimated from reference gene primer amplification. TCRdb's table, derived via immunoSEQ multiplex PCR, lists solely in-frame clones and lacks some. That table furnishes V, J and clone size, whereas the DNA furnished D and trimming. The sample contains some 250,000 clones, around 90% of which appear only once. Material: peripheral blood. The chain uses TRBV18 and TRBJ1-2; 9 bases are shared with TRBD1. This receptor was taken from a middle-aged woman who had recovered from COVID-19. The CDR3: CASSPNRGLYVLGYTF. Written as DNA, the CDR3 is TGTGCCAGCTCACCGAACAGGGGGCTGTACGTTCTGGGGTACACCTTC.